One T cell receptor beta chain is described in this entry. This sample is drawn from a study of cytomegalovirus exposure and HLA in healthy donors. Germline CDR1 SGHRS, CDR2 YFSETQ. Deletions cut 4 bases from V and 4 bases from J, with 18 bases between. CDR3 length: 15 residues. Primers: 60 Vbeta forward and 13 Jbeta reverse. Only in-frame clones appear in the TCRdb table, and some are missing; sequencing was by immunoSEQ multiplex PCR. This sample carries more than 95,000 clones, with 1% going to the ten biggest clones. This TCR derives from a man between 18 and 29 years old in good health and CMV-seronegative. What was sequenced was PBMCs. The chain joins TRBV5-1 to TRBJ2-7; D might be TRBD1 (5 bases). The CDR3 sequence is CASSIRPDTFYEQYF. DNA for the CDR3: TGCGCCAGCAGCATCCGTCCGGACACCTTTTACGAGCAGTACTTC. Filled out from reference TRBV5-1 and TRBJ2-7, the complete variable domain reads KAGVTQTPRYLIKTRGQQVTLSCSPISGHRSVSWYQQTPGQGLQFLFEYFSETQRNKGNFPGRFSGRQFSNSRSEMNVSTLELGDSALYLCASSIRPDTFYEQYFGPGTRLTVT.